A selection of T cell receptor beta chains follows, all from one sample in a study of CD4 T cells in relation to SARS-CoV-2 and coronaviruses. Assay used: immunoSEQ multiplex PCR; TCRdb lists only in-frame clones, some missing. The sample records 9,000 to 13,000 clones, less than 80% being singletons. Their antigens remain unidentified. Sequencing input: CD4+ T cells from PBMCs, cultured in vitro. Receptors were obtained from a human donor in good health. Each CDR3 is given with its conserved first and last residue. The D gene is left open where the match is weak. Size tells how often a clone was seen (once, few, many) or the class of an expanded clone, and some rows leave it out.

V gene	J gene	clone size	D gene	CDR3 protein	CDR3 DNA
TRBV6-5	TRBJ1-4	-	-	CASSYSRNGNEKLFF	TGTGCCAGCAGTTACTCAAGGAATGGGAACGAAAAACTGTTTTTT
TRBV6-6	TRBJ2-1	-	TRBD1	CASSSTGQQYNEQFF	TGTGCCAGCAGTTCGACGGGACAGCAATACAATGAGCAGTTCTTC
TRBV5-1	TRBJ2-7	-	TRBD2	CASSPTSGRNEQYF	TGCGCCAGCAGCCCGACTAGCGGGAGGAACGAGCAGTACTTC
TRBV19	TRBJ1-5	-	TRBD1	CASRQGSGVSHQPQHF	TGTGCCAGTAGACAGGGGTCAGGGGTGTCTCATCAGCCCCAGCATTTT
TRBV5-6	TRBJ1-1	-	-	CASSLLESTNTEAFF	TGTGCCAGCAGCTTGTTGGAATCGACGAACACTGAAGCTTTCTTT
TRBV29-1	TRBJ2-3	-	TRBD2	CSVARGGTDTQYF	TGCAGCGTTGCCCGCGGGGGGACAGATACGCAGTATTTT
TRBV14	TRBJ1-5	-	-	CASSRTHNQPQHF	TGTGCCAGCAGCCGGACCCACAATCAGCCCCAGCATTTT
TRBV19	TRBJ1-1	once	-	CASSIRGPDTEAFF	TGTGCCAGTAGTATTCGAGGCCCGGACACTGAAGCTTTCTTT
TRBV11-3	TRBJ1-5	-	-	CASSLRGAGNQPQHF	TGTGCCAGCAGCTTACGGGGGGCAGGAAATCAGCCCCAGCATTTT
TRBV9	TRBJ2-7	-	TRBD1	CASSVGTGSSYEQYF	TGTGCCAGCAGCGTAGGGACAGGGAGCTCCTACGAGCAGTACTTC
TRBV2	TRBJ2-1	-	-	CASRRDADNEQFF	TGTGCCAGCAGACGGGACGCCGACAATGAGCAGTTCTTC
TRBV27	TRBJ2-1	-	-	CASIHRGRLRLDCAPIHNEQFF	TGTGCCAGCATCCACCGGGGGAGGCTCCGACTGGATTGCGCCCCTATACACAATGAGCAGTTCTTC
TRBV11-2	TRBJ1-1	once	-	CASSLGLGAPTEAFF	TGTGCCAGCAGCTTAGGTCTCGGGGCCCCCACTGAAGCTTTCTTT
TRBV4-1	TRBJ1-6	few	-	CASSQGDLSPLHF	TGCGCCAGCAGCCAAGGGGACCTTTCACCCCTCCACTTT
TRBV19	TRBJ2-7	-	-	CASRSTGTPSYEQYF	TGTGCCAGTAGGTCTACCGGGACACCCTCCTACGAGCAGTACTTC
TRBV10-3	TRBJ1-5	-	-	CAISESQLASLSNQPQHF	TGTGCCATCAGTGAGTCACAGCTAGCCAGCCTTAGCAATCAGCCCCAGCATTTT
TRBV19	TRBJ2-7	few	TRBD2	CASSLAGSYEQYF	TGTGCCAGTAGTCTAGCGGGGAGCTACGAGCAGTACTTC
TRBV10-2	TRBJ2-2	-	TRBD1	CATNRGNTGELFF	TGCGCCACAAACAGGGGGAACACCGGGGAGCTGTTTTTT
TRBV4-1	TRBJ2-1	few	TRBD2	CASSQATGTRQFF	TGCGCCAGCAGCCAAGCCACCGGGACTAGGCAGTTCTTC
TRBV12-1	TRBJ2-7	once	-	CASSFARAGVGYEQYF	TGTGCCAGCAGCTTTGCCCGAGCGGGAGTGGGCTACGAGCAGTACTTC
TRBV5-1	TRBJ2-2	-	TRBD1	CASSSSGTGAGELFF	TGCGCCAGCAGCTCCTCCGGGACAGGGGCCGGGGAGCTGTTTTTT
TRBV19	TRBJ2-1	-	-	CASSILGNEQFF	TGTGCCAGTAGTATACTCGGTAATGAGCAGTTCTTC
TRBV30	TRBJ1-2	few	-	CAWSETWGGGYTF	TGTGCCTGGAGTGAAACCTGGGGAGGCGGCTACACCTTC
TRBV5-1	TRBJ2-7	-	TRBD2	CASSLEGRGGVDEQYF	TGCGCCAGCAGCTTGGAAGGGCGGGGGGGCGTCGACGAGCAGTACTTC
TRBV7-9	TRBJ2-7	-	-	CASRRGATYEQYF	TGTGCCAGCCGGAGGGGGGCGACCTACGAGCAGTACTTC
TRBV18	TRBJ1-4	-	-	CASSPSVTGTNEKLFF	TGTGCCAGCTCACCCAGTGTGACAGGAACTAATGAAAAACTGTTTTTT
TRBV11-3	TRBJ2-1	-	-	CASSRGGGVDEQFF	TGTGCCAGCAGCAGGGGGGGTGGCGTGGATGAGCAGTTCTTC
TRBV7-2	TRBJ2-1	-	TRBD2	CASSLGTSVHEQFF	TGTGCCAGCAGCCTCGGGACTAGCGTCCATGAGCAGTTCTTC
TRBV6-2/TRBV6-3	TRBJ2-5	-	TRBD2	CASSYSGTSGTYQETQYF	TGTGCCAGCAGTTACTCAGGGACTAGCGGGACGTACCAAGAGACCCAGTACTTC
TRBV5-3	TRBJ1-1	-	-	CARSRRDGRNTEAFF	TGTGCCAGAAGCAGACGGGACGGTCGAAACACTGAAGCTTTCTTT
TRBV29-1	TRBJ2-5	once	-	CSVTMGGGRSNQYF	TGCAGCGTTACCATGGGCGGGGGCCGGTCGAACCAGTACTTC
TRBV4-1	TRBJ2-4	-	-	CASSQGIPRGGAKNIQYF	TGCGCCAGCAGCCAGGGCATTCCCCGAGGGGGAGCCAAAAACATTCAGTACTTC
TRBV2	TRBJ2-3	-	-	CATQEITDTQYF	TGTGCCACCCAGGAGATCACAGATACGCAGTATTTT
TRBV20-1	TRBJ1-2	-	-	CSAYRNYGYTF	TGCAGTGCGTACAGAAACTATGGCTACACCTTC
TRBV2	TRBJ1-2	-	-	CASKIPVGRAPGYTF	TGTGCCAGCAAAATCCCCGTAGGCAGGGCACCTGGCTACACCTTC
TRBV6-1	TRBJ1-1	-	-	CASSEAPSGLRAFF	TGTGCCAGCAGTGAAGCGCCGAGTGGTCTTCGTGCTTTCTTT
TRBV28	TRBJ2-3	-	TRBD2	CASMTSPTDTQYF	TGTGCCAGCATGACTAGCCCCACAGATACGCAGTATTTT
TRBV5-1	TRBJ1-2	-	-	CASSSGYVYGYTF	TGCGCCAGCAGCTCCGGCTACGTCTATGGCTACACCTTC
TRBV29-1	TRBJ2-3	few	-	CSVDGTGGATDTQYF	TGCAGCGTTGATGGGACGGGCGGGGCCACAGATACGCAGTATTTT
TRBV18	TRBJ1-2	-	TRBD1	CASSRTGDIRGYTF	TGTGCCAGCTCAAGGACAGGGGATATACGTGGCTACACCTTC
TRBV5-6	TRBJ2-1	-	TRBD1	CASSLEGAGSAEQFF	TGTGCCAGCAGCTTGGAGGGGGCTGGGTCTGCTGAGCAGTTCTTC
TRBV5-1	TRBJ2-3	-	-	CASSELGGADTQYF	TGCGCCAGCAGCGAACTAGGGGGGGCAGATACGCAGTATTTT
TRBV21-1	TRBJ2-7	-	-	CASSKFPAGQVTYEQYF	TGTGCCAGCAGCAAATTTCCTGCGGGACAGGTTACCTACGAGCAGTACTTC
TRBV7-3	TRBJ2-3	-	-	CASSSPQTDTQYF	TGTGCCAGCAGCTCCCCTCAAACAGATACGCAGTATTTT
TRBV2	TRBJ1-4	-	TRBD1	CASREQGAPNEKLFF	TGTGCCAGCAGGGAACAGGGGGCGCCTAATGAAAAACTGTTTTTT
TRBV27	TRBJ2-5	-	-	CASSPGLAGMETQYF	TGTGCCAGCAGTCCTGGGTTGGCGGGGATGGAGACCCAGTACTTC
TRBV7-3	TRBJ2-3	-	TRBD1	CASSNVPGQGISSTDTQYF	TGTGCCAGCAGCAACGTCCCGGGACAGGGGATTTCTAGCACAGATACGCAGTATTTT
TRBV30	TRBJ2-7	-	-	CAWSALGYEQYF	TGTGCCTGGAGTGCCTTAGGCTACGAGCAGTACTTC
TRBV3-1/TRBV3-2	TRBJ2-2	few	-	CASSPALGTGNTGELFF	TGTGCCAGCAGCCCCGCCCTAGGGACTGGGAACACCGGGGAGCTGTTTTTT
TRBV5-1	TRBJ1-1	-	TRBD1	CASSMTGIMNTEAFF	TGCGCCAGCAGCATGACAGGGATCATGAACACTGAAGCTTTCTTT
TRBV27	TRBJ1-1	once	-	CASSLRRGDPEAFF	TGTGCCAGCAGTTTGAGAAGAGGGGACCCTGAAGCTTTCTTT
TRBV10-3	TRBJ1-1	-	TRBD1	CAIRGQGAVNTEAFF	TGTGCCATCAGGGGACAGGGGGCGGTGAACACTGAAGCTTTCTTT